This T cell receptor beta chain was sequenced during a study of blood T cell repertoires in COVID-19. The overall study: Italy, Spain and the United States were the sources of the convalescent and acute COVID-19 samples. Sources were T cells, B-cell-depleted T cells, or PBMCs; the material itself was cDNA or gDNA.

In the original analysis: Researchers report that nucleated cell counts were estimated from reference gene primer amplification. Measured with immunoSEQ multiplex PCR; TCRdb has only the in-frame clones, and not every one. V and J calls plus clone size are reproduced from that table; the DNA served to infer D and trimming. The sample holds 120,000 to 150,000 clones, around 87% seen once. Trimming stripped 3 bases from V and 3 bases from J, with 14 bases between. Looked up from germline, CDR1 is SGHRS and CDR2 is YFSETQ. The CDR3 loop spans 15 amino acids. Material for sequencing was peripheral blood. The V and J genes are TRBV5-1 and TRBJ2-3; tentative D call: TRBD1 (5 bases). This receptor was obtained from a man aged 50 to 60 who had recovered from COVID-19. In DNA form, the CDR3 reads TGCGCCAGCAGCTGGGAAGGCAGGGTGACAGATACGCAGTATTTT. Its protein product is CASSWEGRVTDTQYF.